The T cell receptor (beta chain) under discussion was sequenced for a study of Ad26.COV2.S vaccination and SARS-CoV-2 variants. Study-level background: Into the muscle, Ad26.COV2.S was dosed once or twice, 56 days apart.

In regard to this clone: Its antigen is unidentified.

Treatment noted: 15 to 20 received Ad26.COV2.S at low or high dose, single or two shots; about five received placebo; per-sample allocation not given. Sampling occurred on day 63 after the first vaccine or placebo injection. What was given as vaccine was an Ad26 vector encoding Wuhan-strain SARS-CoV-2 spike. Losses at the gene ends were 3 bases for V and 4 bases for J; bases not matched to a gene: 5. CDR1 and CDR2 from the germline V gene are LGHNA and YSLEER. This CDR3 is 16 amino acids long. The repertoire was sequenced with immunoSEQ multiplex PCR; TCRdb's copy has only in-frame clones and lacks some. The repertoire consists of fewer than 500,000 clones, with 75% to 95% occurring once and the leading ten covering 10% to 15%. Study results and limitations: Participants in the vaccine arm had higher spike-specific TCR breadth; placebo recipients had lower.

Source: peripheral blood, taken in a trial of Ad26.COV2.S vaccine versus placebo. The sequence was obtained from a person between 18 and 59 years old who received the Ad26.COV2.S COVID-19 vaccine or a placebo. This chain links TRBV4-3 with TRBJ2-1; 11 bases map to TRBD2. This CDR3 reads CASSQMTSGAYNEQFF. The CDR3 region has the DNA TGCGCCAGCAGCCAGATGACTAGCGGGGCTTACAATGAGCAGTTCTTC.